These 29 T cell receptor beta chains share one sample of origin, sequenced in a study of T cell responses to AZD1222 COVID-19 vaccine. Sequenced by immunoSEQ multiplex PCR; TCRdb stores in-frame clones only, minus some. The sample has 130,000 to 150,000 clones, roughly 90% seen once. The source material was peripheral blood, sampled on day 0 of AZD1222 vaccination. These receptors came from an adult in good health.

The rearrangement joins TRBV5-1 to TRBJ2-7, with no clear D. Trimming removed 2 bases at V and 3 bases at J, with 12 bases between. There are 14 residues in the CDR3. Germline V CDR1 and CDR2: SGHRS, YFSETQ. Here the CDR3 reads CASSLVYDGYEQYF. The DNA for the CDR3 is TGCGCCAGCAGCTTAGTATACGACGGCTACGAGCAGTACTTC.

This chain joins TRBV19 and TRBJ2-1; D unclear. CDR1 is LNHDA, CDR2 SQIVND, per germline (reference sequence). V lost 2 bases, J lost 1 base, and 12 bases lay in between. CDR3 size: 16 residues. The CDR3 is CASSIPSVQSYNEQFF. For the CDR3, the DNA is TGTGCCAGTAGTATACCCTCGGTCCAGTCCTACAATGAGCAGTTCTTC.

This clone was found once. CDR3 bases: TGTGCCAGCAGTCGGCGGACGTCCGGCTACACCTTC. Amino acid sequence: CASSRRTSGYTF. The chain uses TRBV6-2 or TRBV6-3 and TRBJ1-2; no clear D. Trimming cost V 5 bases and J 8 bases, with 12 bases left between them. CDR3 length equals 12 residues. Per germline, CDR1 MNHEY and CDR2 SVGEGT.

The chain links TRBV7-2 to TRBJ1-3; 7 nucleotides align to TRBD1. Germline CDR1 reads SGHTA; CDR2 reads FQGNSA. This CDR3 has 17 amino acids. The trim removed 3 bases at V and 4 bases at J, leaving 12 bases unmatched. The CDR3 DNA sequence: TGTGCCAGCAGCTTTTCGGCAGGGGGAACCGGAGGAAACACCATATATTTT. As protein: CASSFSAGGTGGNTIYF.

The gene calls are TRBV4-1 and TRBJ2-7; D tentatively reads TRBD1 or TRBD2 (5 bases each). The germline V and J ends were trimmed by 1 base and 4 bases, with 11 bases remaining between them. CDR1 and CDR2 (germline): MGHRA, YSYEKL. The CDR3 is 14 amino acids. The CDR3 loop reads CASSQGGLGYEQYF. The CDR3 DNA reads TGCGCCAGCAGCCAAGGGGGGTTGGGTTACGAGCAGTACTTC.

The chain carries TRBV28 and TRBJ1-1; D is unclear. The CDR3 is made up of 13 amino acids. Trimming removed 2 bases at V and 6 bases at J, with 10 bases between. The germline gives CDR1 MDHEN, CDR2 SYDVKM. CDR3 DNA sequence: TGTGCCAGCAGTTTACCCATCCCAGCTGAAGCTTTCTTT. It specifies CASSLPIPAEAFF.

The chain uses TRBV6-2 or TRBV6-3 and TRBJ2-1, with TRBD1 identical over 7 bases. Germline V gene lookup returns CDR1 MNHEY and CDR2 SVGEGT. The junction had 8 bases not matched to a gene; V was cut back by 0 bases and J by 3 bases. The CDR3 consists of 17 residues. The CDR3 region is CASSYSGFWDSYNEQFF. The CDR3 nucleotides are TGTGCCAGCAGTTACTCCGGTTTCTGGGACAGCTACAATGAGCAGTTCTTC.

The CDR3 sequence is CASSRLAESSYEQYF. CDR3 nucleotide sequence: TGCGCCAGCAGCCGACTAGCGGAAAGCTCCTACGAGCAGTACTTC. The chain carries TRBV4-1 and TRBJ2-7; TRBD2 agrees at 9 bases. V was pared by 4 bases and J by 0 bases, with 4 bases of the junction left unmatched. This CDR3 comprises 15 residues. Germline V gene data show CDR1 as MGHRA and CDR2 as YSYEKL.

CDR3 in amino acids: CASSEFEQYF. The CDR3 bases are TGTGCCAGCAGTGAGTTCGAGCAGTACTTC. This rearrangement joins TRBV6-1 to TRBJ2-7; D unresolved. The V end lost 3 bases, the J end lost 6 bases, and 3 bases lay between the germline ends. Germline values: CDR1 MNHNS, CDR2 SASEGT. The CDR3 length is 10 residues.

The rearrangement uses TRBV5-8 and TRBJ1-5, with no clear D. Per germline, CDR1 SGHTS and CDR2 YDEGEE. V dropped 0 bases and J dropped 1 base, with 5 bases sitting between them. This CDR3 comprises 14 residues. The CDR3 bases are TGTGCCAGCAGCTTGGGGGGAAGCAATCAGCCCCAGCATTTT. Its translation: CASSLGGSNQPQHF. Drawing the rest from reference TRBV5-8 and TRBJ1-5, the complete variable domain is EAGVTQSPTHLIKTRGQQATLRCSPISGHTSVYWYQQALGLGLQFLLWYDEGEERNRGNFPPRFSGRQFPNYSSELNVNALELEDSALYLCASSLGGSNQPQHFGDGTRLSIL.

This clone appeared a few times. The chain carries TRBV12-3 or TRBV12-4 and TRBJ1-3; the D is unclear. The CDR3 has 12 residues. The CDR3 DNA reads TGTGCTTGCAGCTTCTCTGGAAACACCATATATTTT. Residues: CACSFSGNTIYF.

This clone was counted once. This chain uses TRBV12-3 or TRBV12-4 with TRBJ2-1; no definite D call. V lost 5 bases, J lost 5 bases, and 7 bases lay in between. The CDR3 extends over 12 amino acids. CDR3 nucleotides: TGTGCCAGCAGTCTCTCGAACAATGAGCAGTTCTTC. Translated: CASSLSNNEQFF.

This clone appeared a few times. CDR3 amino acids: CASTGPGANVLTF. CDR3 in DNA: TGTGCCAGTACAGGGCCTGGGGCCAACGTCCTGACTTTC. The rearrangement uses TRBV19 and TRBJ2-6; TRBD1 is a possible D gene (5 bases). The CDR3 is made up of 13 amino acids. Trimming cost V 7 bases and J 2 bases, with 6 bases left between them. CDR1 is LNHDA and CDR2 is SQIVND in the germline V gene (reference sequence). Combining the CDR3 with reference TRBV19 and TRBJ2-6 gives the whole variable domain DGGITQSPKYLFRKEGQNVTLSCEQNLNHDAMYWYRQDPGQGLRLIYYSQIVNDFQKGDIAEGYSVSREKKESFPLTVTSAQKNPTAFYLCASTGPGANVLTFGAGSRLTVL.

The chain joins TRBV5-4 to TRBJ2-1, with 12 bases lining up with TRBD2. The V and J ends lost 4 bases and 6 bases, in that order; junction bases with no gene match: 5. Germline V gene lookup returns CDR1 SGHNT and CDR2 YYREEE (reference sequence). This CDR3 is 15 amino acids long. CDR3: CASSHGLAGTNEQFF. CDR3 DNA: TGTGCCAGCAGCCATGGACTAGCGGGGACCAATGAGCAGTTCTTC.

In regard to this clone: The same CDR3 can be traced to other DNA sequences in this sample. The rearrangement links TRBV5-8 to TRBJ1-4, with 9 nucleotides matching TRBD1. The CDR3 has 14 amino acids. Germline CDR1 SGHTS, CDR2 YDEGEE. After removal of 2 bases from V and 8 bases from J, the junction contained 4 bases not matched to a gene. CDR3 loop: CASSFRQGGEKLFF. The CDR3 region has the DNA TGTGCCAGCAGCTTCCGACAGGGGGGAGAAAAACTGTTTTTT.

This clone was counted a single time. The chain has TRBV30 and TRBJ2-3; D is possibly TRBD1 or TRBD2 (6 bases each). The CDR3 totals 14 residues. Germline CDR1 reads GTSNPN; CDR2 reads SVGIG (reference sequence). V lost 0 bases, J lost 4 bases, and 11 bases lay in between. For the CDR3, the DNA is TGTGCCTGGAGTGTGAGGGGGGCTGCAGATACGCAGTATTTT. Encoded protein: CAWSVRGAADTQYF. The complete variable domain, with remaining parts taken from reference TRBV30 and TRBJ2-3, reads SQTIHQWPATLVQPVGSPLSLECTVEGTSNPNLYWYRQAAGRGLQLLFYSVGIGQISSEVPQNLSASRPQDRQFILSSKKLLLSDSGFYLCAWSVRGAADTQYFGPGTRLTVL.

V is TRBV10-3 and J is TRBJ2-1, with TRBD1 matching 11 bases. This CDR3 is 21 amino acids long. Germline V CDR1 and CDR2: ENHRY, SYGVKD. V dropped 0 bases and J dropped 4; count of bases not matched to a gene: 17. The CDR3 DNA reads as TGTGCCATCAGTGAGTCCGGGACAGGGGGACACGTTACATCATTATACAATGAGCAGTTCTTC. Protein product: CAISESGTGGHVTSLYNEQFF.

The J gene is TRBJ1-6, the V gene TRBV5-4; D remains unclear. The CDR3 covers 15 residues. Germline CDR1 reads SGHNT; CDR2 reads YYREEE (reference sequence). The V end lost 4 bases, the J end lost 7 bases, and 15 bases lay between the germline ends. CDR3 sequence reads: CASSPDGRRNSPLHF. CDR3 sequence (DNA): TGTGCCAGCAGCCCGGACGGGAGGAGGAATTCACCCCTCCACTTT.

V gene TRBV7-3 combines with J gene TRBJ2-1, with TRBD1 identical over 7 bases. V was clipped by 5 bases and J by 0 bases; unmatched bases: 7. Per germline, CDR1 SGHTA and CDR2 FQGTGA. The CDR3 totals 16 residues. For the CDR3, the DNA is TGTGCCAGCAGCCCAATCGGACAGGTCTCCTACAATGAGCAGTTCTTC. This codes for CASSPIGQVSYNEQFF.

The chain combines TRBV18 with TRBJ2-7; D gene uncertain. This CDR3 has 12 amino acids. Looked up from germline, CDR1 is KGHSH and CDR2 is LQKENI. The V and J ends lost 5 bases and 4 bases respectively, with 9 bases between them. CDR3 sequence (DNA): TGTGCCAGCTCATCCCAGAGGTACGAGCAGTACTTC. Translation: CASSSQRYEQYF. Looking up the rest from reference TRBV18 and TRBJ2-7 gives the full variable domain: NAGVMQNPRHLVRRRGQEARLRCSPMKGHSHVYWYRQLPEEGLKFMVYLQKENIIDESGMPKERFSAEFPKEGPSILRIQQVVRGDSAAYFCASSSQRYEQYFGPGTRLTVT.

The chain joins TRBV5-1 to TRBJ2-7; D may be TRBD2 (5 bases). CDR3 length: 14 amino acids. V lost 1 base and J 11 bases, leaving 19 bases between the germline ends. Germline V lookup: CDR1 SGHRS, CDR2 YFSETQ. CDR3 amino acids: CASSLSGADSDEYF. In nucleotides, the CDR3 is TGCGCCAGCAGCTTGTCGGGCGCGGACTCTGACGAGTACTTC.

Only one count was recorded for this clone. This chain joins TRBV6-1 and TRBJ1-6, with D uncertain. Trimming took off 1 base at V and 9 bases at J, with 1 base between the two ends. CDR1 and CDR2 (germline): MNHNS, SASEGT. This CDR3 contains 11 residues. This CDR3 reads CASSEVSPLHF. The CDR3 coding sequence is TGTGCCAGCAGTGAAGTTTCACCCCTCCACTTT.

The chain uses TRBV19 and TRBJ1-5; 7 bases match TRBD1. Germline V gives CDR1 LNHDA, CDR2 SQIVND (reference sequence). This CDR3 spans 13 amino acids. Unmatched junction bases numbered 5, after V lost 7 bases and J lost 5 bases. The CDR3 loop is CASTTGLDQPQHF. The CDR3 DNA follows: TGTGCCAGTACGACAGGGCTAGATCAGCCCCAGCATTTT. Variable domain in full (rest from reference TRBV19 and TRBJ1-5): DGGITQSPKYLFRKEGQNVTLSCEQNLNHDAMYWYRQDPGQGLRLIYYSQIVNDFQKGDIAEGYSVSREKKESFPLTVTSAQKNPTAFYLCASTTGLDQPQHFGDGTRLSIL.

This chain uses TRBV11-2 with TRBJ1-1, with D perhaps TRBD1 (5 bases). V was trimmed by 8 bases and J by 4 bases, leaving 11 bases between them. The V gene's germline CDR1 is SGHAT and CDR2 FQNNGV. This CDR3 region has 12 residues. CDR3 nucleotides: TGTGCCAGCCGACCAAGGGGCACTGAAGCTTTCTTT. Its protein is CASRPRGTEAFF.

The CDR3 DNA reads TGTGCCAGCAGTGAAGCGGAAGTGAACACTGAAGCTTTCTTT. This sequence encodes CASSEAEVNTEAFF. The chain joins TRBV2 to TRBJ1-1; D not resolved. Trimming took off 0 bases at V and 0 bases at J, with 5 bases between the two ends. Per the germline V gene, CDR1 is SNHLY and CDR2 is FYNNEI. The CDR3 covers 14 residues.

This chain joins TRBV25-1 and TRBJ2-5; the D call may be TRBD1 or TRBD2 (5 bases each). Germline V CDR1 and CDR2: MGHDK, SYGVNS. The length of the CDR3 is 12 residues. Trimming left V 11 bases short and J 7 bases short, with 17 bases between. This CDR3 reads CAGKGPVGTQYF. DNA for the CDR3: TGTGCCGGCAAGGGACCAGTCGGGACCCAGTACTTC.

This chain links TRBV29-1 with TRBJ1-1; a weak D match, TRBD1 (5 bases). The V end lost 2 bases, the J end lost 1 base, and 14 bases lay between the germline ends. CDR3 size: 15 residues. Germline-derived CDR1 and CDR2 are SQVTM and ANQGSEA. The CDR3 protein is CSVELVAGRNTEAFF. CDR3 DNA: TGCAGCGTTGAACTAGTAGCAGGGAGGAACACTGAAGCTTTCTTT.

The V call is TRBV6-2 or TRBV6-3, the J call TRBJ2-3; D is unresolved. The ends were cut back, 4 bases at V and 6 bases at J, with 5 bases in the middle. CDR3 length equals 11 residues. Germline-derived CDR1 and CDR2 are MNHEY and SVGEGT. The CDR3 DNA follows: TGTGCCAGCAGTTCCAGTGATACGCAGTATTTT. This sequence encodes CASSSSDTQYF.

CDR3 loop: CAWSEQGRTEAFF. The DNA for the CDR3 is TGTGCCTGGAGTGAACAGGGGCGCACTGAAGCTTTCTTT. This chain links TRBV30 with TRBJ1-1; TRBD1 agrees at 7 bases. The length of the CDR3 is 13 residues. Trimming cost V 1 base and J 4 bases; bases outside gene matches: 3. CDR1 GTSNPN and CDR2 SVGIG come from the germline V gene (reference sequence).